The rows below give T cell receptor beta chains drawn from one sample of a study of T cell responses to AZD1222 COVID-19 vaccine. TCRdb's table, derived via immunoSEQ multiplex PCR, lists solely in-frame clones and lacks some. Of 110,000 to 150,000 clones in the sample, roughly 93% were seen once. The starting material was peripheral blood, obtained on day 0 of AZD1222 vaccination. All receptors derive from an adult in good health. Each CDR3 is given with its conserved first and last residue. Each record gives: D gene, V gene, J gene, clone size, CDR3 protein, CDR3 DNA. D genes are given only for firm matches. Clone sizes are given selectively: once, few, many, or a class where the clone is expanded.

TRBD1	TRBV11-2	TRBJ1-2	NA	CASSLSTGGGGYTF	TGTGCCAGCAGCTTAAGCACAGGGGGCGGTGGCTACACCTTC
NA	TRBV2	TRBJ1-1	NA	CASIGFWGFRGANTEAFF	TGTGCCAGCATTGGGTTTTGGGGTTTTAGGGGCGCGAACACTGAAGCTTTCTTT
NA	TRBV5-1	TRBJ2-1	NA	CASSLLPGSYNEQFF	TGCGCCAGCAGCTTGTTGCCGGGATCCTACAATGAGCAGTTCTTC
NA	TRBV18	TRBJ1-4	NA	CASSPRGEKLFF	TGTGCCAGCTCACCCAGAGGTGAAAAACTGTTTTTT
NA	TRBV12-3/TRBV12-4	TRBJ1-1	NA	CASSSFLGTEAFF	TGTGCCAGCAGTTCCTTCTTAGGGACTGAAGCTTTCTTT
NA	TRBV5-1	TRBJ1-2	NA	CASSWGRTNGYTF	TGCGCCAGCAGCTGGGGACGCACTAATGGCTACACCTTC
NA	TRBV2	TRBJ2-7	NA	CASSAPADSYEQYF	TGTGCCAGCAGTGCCCCAGCCGACAGCTACGAGCAGTACTTC
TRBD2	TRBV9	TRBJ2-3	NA	CASSVWAGGTDTQYF	TGTGCCAGCAGCGTCTGGGCGGGAGGTACAGATACGCAGTATTTT
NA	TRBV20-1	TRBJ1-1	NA	CSAGVTEAFF	TGCAGTGCTGGCGTCACTGAAGCTTTCTTT
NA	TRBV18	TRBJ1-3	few	CASSPLKGVTNTIYF	TGTGCCAGCTCACCACTTAAGGGTGTAACGAACACCATATATTTT
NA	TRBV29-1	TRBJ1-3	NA	CSVRLSSGNTIYF	TGCAGCGTTCGACTGAGCTCTGGAAACACCATATATTTT
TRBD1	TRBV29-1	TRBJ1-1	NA	CSVRQGGNTEAFF	TGCAGCGTCCGACAGGGTGGCAACACTGAAGCTTTCTTT
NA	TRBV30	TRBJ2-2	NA	CAWSVQGLEELFF	TGTGCCTGGAGTGTACAGGGATTAGAGGAGCTGTTTTTT
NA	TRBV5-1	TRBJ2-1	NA	CASSVLPEPPEQFF	TGCGCCAGCAGCGTACTACCGGAGCCACCTGAGCAGTTCTTC
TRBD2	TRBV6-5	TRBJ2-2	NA	CASFSGRYGGELFF	TGTGCCAGCTTTAGCGGGAGGTACGGCGGGGAGCTGTTTTTT
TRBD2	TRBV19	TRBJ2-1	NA	CASSPSQTSGSNEQFF	TGTGCCAGTAGTCCCTCACAGACTAGCGGGAGCAATGAGCAGTTCTTC
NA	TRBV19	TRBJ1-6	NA	CASSLTTDFNSPLHF	TGTGCCAGTAGTCTAACAACAGATTTTAATTCACCCCTCCACTTT
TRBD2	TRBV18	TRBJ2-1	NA	CASSPALAGETYNEQFF	TGTGCCAGCTCACCAGCCCTAGCGGGGGAGACCTACAATGAGCAGTTCTTC
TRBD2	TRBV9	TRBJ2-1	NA	CASSPGLAGYYNEQFF	TGTGCCAGCAGCCCGGGACTAGCGGGTTACTACAATGAGCAGTTCTTC
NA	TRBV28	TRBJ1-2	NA	CASRLNYGYTF	TGTGCCAGCAGGCTTAACTATGGCTACACCTTC
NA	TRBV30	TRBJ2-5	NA	CAWSLGTDSQETQYF	TGTGCCTGGAGTCTGGGGACGGACAGCCAAGAGACCCAGTACTTC
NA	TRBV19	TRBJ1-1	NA	CASSTYGPQNTEAFF	TGTGCCAGTAGTACCTACGGCCCACAGAACACTGAAGCTTTCTTT
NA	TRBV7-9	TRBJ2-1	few	CASSPLSVIVNEQFF	TGTGCCAGCAGCCCGCTATCTGTCATTGTCAATGAGCAGTTCTTC
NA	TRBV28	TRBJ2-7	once	CASKRGGSLSYEQYF	TGTGCCAGCAAGAGGGGGGGGTCCCTATCCTACGAGCAGTACTTC
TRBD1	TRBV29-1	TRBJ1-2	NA	CSVGGGQKIYGYTF	TGCAGCGTTGGTGGGGGACAGAAGATCTATGGCTACACCTTC
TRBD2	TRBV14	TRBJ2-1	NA	CASSQGPGLAGGPYNEQFF	TGTGCCAGCAGCCAAGGACCGGGACTAGCGGGAGGCCCCTACAATGAGCAGTTCTTC
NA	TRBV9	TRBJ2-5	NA	CASSELVGTQYF	TGTGCCAGCAGCGAATTAGTCGGGACCCAGTACTTC
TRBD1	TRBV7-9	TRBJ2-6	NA	CASTHWGQGTGANVLTF	TGTGCCAGCACGCACTGGGGACAGGGTACTGGGGCCAACGTCCTGACTTTC
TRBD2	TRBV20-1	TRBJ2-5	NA	CSASSPLKREGRWETQYF	TGCAGTGCTAGTTCGCCCCTCAAGCGGGAGGGCCGGTGGGAGACCCAGTACTTC
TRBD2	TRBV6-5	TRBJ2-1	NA	CASSRRLAGGNEQFF	TGTGCCAGCAGTCGCCGACTAGCGGGAGGGAATGAGCAGTTCTTC
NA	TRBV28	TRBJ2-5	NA	CASSYHEGPQETQYF	TGTGCCAGCAGTTACCACGAGGGGCCCCAAGAGACCCAGTACTTC
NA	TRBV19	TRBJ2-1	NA	CASSIMGTRPYNEQFF	TGTGCCAGTAGTATAATGGGGACTCGGCCTTACAATGAGCAGTTCTTC